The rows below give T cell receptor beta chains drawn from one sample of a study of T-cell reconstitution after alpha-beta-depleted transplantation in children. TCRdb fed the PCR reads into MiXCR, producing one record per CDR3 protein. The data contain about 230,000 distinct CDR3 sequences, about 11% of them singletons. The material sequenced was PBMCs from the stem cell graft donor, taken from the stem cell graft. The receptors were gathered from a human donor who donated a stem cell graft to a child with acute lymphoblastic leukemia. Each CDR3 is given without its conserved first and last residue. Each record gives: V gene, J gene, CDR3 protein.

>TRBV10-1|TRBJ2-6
ASRPGTGPTFGANVLT
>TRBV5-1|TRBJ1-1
ASQKGTEAF
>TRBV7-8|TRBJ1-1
ASRPPDRGPEAF
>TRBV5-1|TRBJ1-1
ASSLRDSPNTEAF
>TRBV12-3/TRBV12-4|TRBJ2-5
ASSLEAYLETQY
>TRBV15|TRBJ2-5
ATSPNRGRQETQY
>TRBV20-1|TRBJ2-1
SATPGQGYNEQF
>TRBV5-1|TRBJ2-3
ASSLGGGAQY
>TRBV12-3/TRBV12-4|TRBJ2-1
ASSPGRVYNEQF
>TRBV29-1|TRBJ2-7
SAGGDGNYEQY
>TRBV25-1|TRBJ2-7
ASRATASLAYEQY
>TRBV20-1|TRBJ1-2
SARDPQAWDYGYT
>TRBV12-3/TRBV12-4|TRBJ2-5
ASSTTGEGPPETQY
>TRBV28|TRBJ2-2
ASSLFRGWETGELF
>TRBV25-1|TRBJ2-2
ASSGATGTPGELF
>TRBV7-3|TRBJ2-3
ASSLNTGVGSTQY
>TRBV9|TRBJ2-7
ASSRGEAYEQY
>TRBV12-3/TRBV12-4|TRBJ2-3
ASRSRDRGSRDTQY
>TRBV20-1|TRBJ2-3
SAPEGWSTDTQY
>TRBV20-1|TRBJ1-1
SARRGVNTEAF
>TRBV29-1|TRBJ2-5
SVEALGETQY
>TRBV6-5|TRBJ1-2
ASSYGQGAGYT
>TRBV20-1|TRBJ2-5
SAHSGRARETQY
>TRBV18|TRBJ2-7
ASSPPNPGSYEQY
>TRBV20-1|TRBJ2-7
SAEGHDEQY
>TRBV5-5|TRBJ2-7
ASGPGQETYEQY
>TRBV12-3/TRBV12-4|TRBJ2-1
ASRLLAGERNEQF
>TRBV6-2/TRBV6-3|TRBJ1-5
ASSPGVGVSNQPQH
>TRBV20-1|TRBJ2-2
SAREREPHSGELF